Below are 13 T cell receptor beta chains sequenced from a single sample in a study of response to subunit inactivated influenza vaccine. TCRdb reprocessed the RT-PCR reads via MiXCR and lists one record per CDR3 protein. Of some 540,000 distinct CDR3 sequences listed, approximately 20% are singletons. The data were also submitted as part of a second study, on T cells expressing NK-cell markers. That source notes: UMIs accompanied the 5'RACE template switching by which TCR beta cDNA was made.

The sample was CD4+ T cells sorted from PBMCs, taken approximately 12 days after vaccination. Source of these receptors: a man aged 45-65 years who received an inactivated influenza vaccine.

With regard to this clonotype: A much larger clone lies a single base off, so this may be a read error. The V and J genes are TRBV7-6 and TRBJ2-7, with D possibly called TRBD1 or TRBD2 (6 bases each). The CDR3 is 15 residues long. Germline V gene sequence: CDR1 SGHVS, CDR2 FNYEAQ. The chain's CDR3 is CTSSLIGGSSYEQYF. The CDR3 bases are TGTACCAGCAGCTTAATAGGGGGGTCCTCCTACGAGCAGTACTTC.

This clonotype was detected a few times. This chain connects TRBV27 to TRBJ1-2, with D uncertain. The CDR3 is 14 amino acids. V was pared by 6 bases and J by 7 bases, with 18 bases between. Germline CDR1 MNHEY, CDR2 SMNVEV (reference sequence). The CDR3 here is CASSKAGQSGGYTF. The CDR3 DNA reads as TGTGCCAGCAGCAAGGCCGGGCAGTCTGGTGGCTACACCTTC.

This clonotype occurred many times. The V and J genes are TRBV4-3 and TRBJ2-1; D not certain. V lost 0 bases to trimming and J lost 15 bases, with 15 bases between them. The CDR3 is 13 amino acids. CDR1 and CDR2 from the germline V gene are LGHNA and YSLEER. CDR3 sequence: CASSQDRAMPRFF. Here the CDR3 DNA reads TGCGCCAGCAGCCAAGATAGAGCTATGCCGAGGTTCTTC.

A few counts support this clonotype. The chain combines TRBV27 with TRBJ2-7; TRBD2 matches 8 bases. CDR1 and CDR2 (germline): MNHEY, SMNVEV (reference sequence). V trimming: 0 bases; J trimming: 2 bases; junction bases outside the gene matches: 12. The CDR3 contains 18 residues. The CDR3 region has the DNA TGTGCCAGCAGTTTATCGACTGACGTTGCCGGGAGGGCCTACGAGCAGTACTTC. Translated, it gives CASSLSTDVAGRAYEQYF.

V and J are TRBV29-1 and TRBJ1-5; 8 nucleotides agree with TRBD1. The CDR3 runs to 13 residues. The germline V gene encodes CDR1 SQVTM and CDR2 ANQGSEA. V gave up 6 bases and J gave up 7 bases; unmatched junction bases: 8. The CDR3 bases are TGCAGCGTCCTGACAGGGGCTAGGCAGCCCCAGCATTTT. Its translation: CSVLTGARQPQHF.

The chain is built from TRBV4-2 and TRBJ1-2, with 10 bases identical to TRBD1. Germline CDR1 reads LGHNA; CDR2 reads YNFKEQ. The CDR3 sequence is 15 residues long. Losses at the gene ends were 0 bases for V and 3 bases for J; bases not matched to a gene: 1. Here the CDR3 reads CASSQEGQGDYGYTF. CDR3 coding DNA: TGTGCCAGCAGCCAAGAAGGACAGGGGGACTATGGCTACACCTTC.

The chain couples TRBV7-2 to TRBJ1-5; no reliable D call. V lost 0 bases to trimming and J lost 6 bases, with 9 bases between them. CDR1 SGHTA and CDR2 FQGNSA come from the germline V gene. The CDR3 totals 14 residues. CDR3 in DNA: TGTGCCAGCAGCTTAGCGGGGTTGCCTCAGCCCCAGCATTTT. This sequence encodes CASSLAGLPQPQHF.

This clonotype came up a few times. The chain uses TRBV3-1 and TRBJ2-3; perhaps TRBD2 as D (6 bases). Germline V lookup: CDR1 LGHDT, CDR2 YNNKEL (reference sequence). Trimming left V 4 bases short and J 11 bases short, with 22 bases between. The CDR3 is 15 residues long. The CDR3 loop reads CASSPSKRGTGEQYF. The CDR3 DNA is TGTGCCAGCAGCCCGTCAAAAAGAGGGACGGGGGAGCAGTATTTT.

The chain recombines TRBV28 with TRBJ2-5, with a tentative D call TRBD1 (6 bases). Germline V gene sequence: CDR1 MDHEN, CDR2 SYDVKM. This CDR3 comprises 15 residues. The V end was cut by 7 bases, the J end by 2 bases, with 17 bases between. In nucleotides, the CDR3 is TGTGCCAGCACCTCCCCAGTAGGGGGTCAAGAGACCCAGTACTTC. Encoded protein: CASTSPVGGQETQYF. Supplemented by reference TRBV28 and TRBJ2-5, the full variable domain reads DVKVTQSSRYLVKRTGEKVFLECVQDMDHENMFWYRQDPGLGLRLIYFSYDVKMKEKGDIPEGYSVSREKKERFSLILESASTNQTSMYLCASTSPVGGQETQYFGPGTRLLVL.

This clonotype was recorded at least ten times. The chain combines TRBV7-2 with TRBJ2-1, with a possible D match to TRBD1 (6 bases). Per germline, CDR1 SGHTA and CDR2 FQGNSA. V was clipped by 5 bases and J by 5 bases, with 16 bases between them. The CDR3 is made up of 15 amino acids. In DNA, the CDR3 is TGTGCCAGCAGCCGAACTTTACAGGGTAACAATGAGCAGTTCTTC. Its protein product is CASSRTLQGNNEQFF.

The V call is TRBV5-1, the J call TRBJ2-1, with D hard to call. The V gene's germline CDR1 is SGHRS and CDR2 YFSETQ. The CDR3 length is 14 residues. V dropped 2 bases and J dropped 5 bases, with 11 bases sitting between them. CDR3: CASSFSAVNNEQFF. CDR3 bases: TGCGCCAGCAGCTTTTCGGCTGTTAACAATGAGCAGTTCTTC. Full variable domain (outside the CDR3, taken from reference TRBV5-1 and TRBJ2-1): KAGVTQTPRYLIKTRGQQVTLSCSPISGHRSVSWYQQTPGQGLQFLFEYFSETQRNKGNFPGRFSGRQFSNSRSEMNVSTLELGDSALYLCASSFSAVNNEQFFGPGTRLTVL.

There are a few counts of this clonotype. This rearrangement joins TRBV24-1 to TRBJ1-3; D remains ambiguous. V was trimmed by 5 bases and J by 4 bases, leaving 8 bases between them. The V gene's germline CDR1 is KGHDR and CDR2 SFDVKD. The CDR3 length is 13 residues. In DNA form, the CDR3 reads TGTGCCACCAGTGCCCTCGGCGGAAACACCATATATTTT. Translating gives CATSALGGNTIYF.

This clonotype was recorded a few times. CDR3 protein: CASSPGTTTNEKLFF. The CDR3 DNA follows: TGTGCCAGCTCACCAGGGACAACAACTAATGAAAAACTGTTTTTT. This sequence joins TRBV18 and TRBJ1-4; D might be TRBD1 (6 bases). Germline CDR1 and CDR2: KGHSH and LQKENI. This CDR3 spans 15 amino acids. V lost 2 bases and J lost 0, with 7 bases in between.